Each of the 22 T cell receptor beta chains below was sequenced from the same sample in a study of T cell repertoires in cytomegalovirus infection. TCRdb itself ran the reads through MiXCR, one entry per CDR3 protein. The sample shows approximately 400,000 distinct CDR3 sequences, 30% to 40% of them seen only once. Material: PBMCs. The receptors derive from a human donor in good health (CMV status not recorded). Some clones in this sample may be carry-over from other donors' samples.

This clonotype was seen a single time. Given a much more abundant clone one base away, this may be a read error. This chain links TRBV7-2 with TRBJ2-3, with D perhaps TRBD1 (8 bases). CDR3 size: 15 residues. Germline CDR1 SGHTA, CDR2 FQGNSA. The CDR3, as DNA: TGTGCCAGCGCCTCTTACAGGGGGGGCACAGATAAGCAGTATTTT. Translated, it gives CASASYRGGTDKQYF.

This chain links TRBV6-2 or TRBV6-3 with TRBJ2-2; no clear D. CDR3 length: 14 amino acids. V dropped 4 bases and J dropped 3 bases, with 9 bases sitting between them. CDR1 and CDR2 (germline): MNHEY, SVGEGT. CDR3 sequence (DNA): TGTGCCAGCAGTTTTAGGCAGGACACCGGGGAGCTGTTTTTT. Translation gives CASSFRQDTGELFF.

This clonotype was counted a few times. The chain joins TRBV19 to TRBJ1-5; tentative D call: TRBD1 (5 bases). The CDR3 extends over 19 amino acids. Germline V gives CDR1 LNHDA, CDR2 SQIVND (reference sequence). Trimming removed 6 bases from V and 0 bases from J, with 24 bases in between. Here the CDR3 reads CASRQSGAARHDSNQPQHF. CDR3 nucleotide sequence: TGTGCCAGTAGACAATCCGGGGCCGCACGCCATGATAGCAATCAGCCCCAGCATTTT.

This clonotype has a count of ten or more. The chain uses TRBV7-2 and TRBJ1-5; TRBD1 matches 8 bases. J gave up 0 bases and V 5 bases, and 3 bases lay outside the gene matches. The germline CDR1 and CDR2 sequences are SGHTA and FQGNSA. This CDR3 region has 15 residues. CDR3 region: CASSPQGVSNQPQHF. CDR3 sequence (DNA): TGTGCCAGCAGCCCACAGGGGGTTAGCAATCAGCCCCAGCATTTT.

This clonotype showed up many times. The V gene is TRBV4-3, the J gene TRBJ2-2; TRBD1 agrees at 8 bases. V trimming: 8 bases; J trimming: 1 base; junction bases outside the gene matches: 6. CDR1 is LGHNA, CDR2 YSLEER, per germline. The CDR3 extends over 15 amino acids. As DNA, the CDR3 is TGCGCCAGCTCTAGACAGGGGATGAACACCGGGGAGCTGTTTTTT. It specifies CASSRQGMNTGELFF.

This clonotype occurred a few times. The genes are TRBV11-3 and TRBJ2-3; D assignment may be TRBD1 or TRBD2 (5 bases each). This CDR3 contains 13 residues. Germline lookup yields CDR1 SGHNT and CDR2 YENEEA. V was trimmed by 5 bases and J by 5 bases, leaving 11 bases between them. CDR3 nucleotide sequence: TGTGCCAGCAGCGGGGGACCTGAAGATACGCAGTATTTT. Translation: CASSGGPEDTQYF.

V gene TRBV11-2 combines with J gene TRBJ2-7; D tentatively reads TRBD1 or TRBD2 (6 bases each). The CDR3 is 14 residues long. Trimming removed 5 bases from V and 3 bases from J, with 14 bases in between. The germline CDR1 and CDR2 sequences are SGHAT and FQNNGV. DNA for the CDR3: TGTGCCAGCAGCCCGACGGGGGCCCTCTACGAGCAGTACTTC. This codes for CASSPTGALYEQYF.

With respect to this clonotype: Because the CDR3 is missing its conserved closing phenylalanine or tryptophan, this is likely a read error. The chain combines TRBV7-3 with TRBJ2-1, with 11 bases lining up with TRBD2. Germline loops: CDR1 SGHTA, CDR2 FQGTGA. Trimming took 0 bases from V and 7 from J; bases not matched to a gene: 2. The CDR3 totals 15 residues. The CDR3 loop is CASSLTPSGGNEQFS. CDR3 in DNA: TGTGCCAGCAGCTTAACTCCTAGCGGGGGGAATGAGCAGTTCTCC.

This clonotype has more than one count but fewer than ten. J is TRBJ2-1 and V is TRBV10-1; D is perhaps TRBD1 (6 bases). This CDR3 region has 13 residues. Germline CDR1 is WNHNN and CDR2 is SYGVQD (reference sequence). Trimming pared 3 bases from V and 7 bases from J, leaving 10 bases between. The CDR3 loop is CASSDDRRNEQFF. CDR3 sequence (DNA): TGCGCCAGCAGTGACGACAGGCGGAATGAGCAGTTCTTC.

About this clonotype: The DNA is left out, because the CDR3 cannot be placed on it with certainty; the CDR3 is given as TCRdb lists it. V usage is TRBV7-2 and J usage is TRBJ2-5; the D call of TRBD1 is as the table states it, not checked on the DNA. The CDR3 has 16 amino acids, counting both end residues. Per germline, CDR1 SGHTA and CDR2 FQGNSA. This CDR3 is CASSLVGQGAGETQSF.

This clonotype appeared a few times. CDR3 residues: CASSATRNEQFF. The CDR3 region has the DNA TGTGCCAGCAGCGCGACCCGGAATGAGCAGTTCTTC. The chain combines TRBV7-2 with TRBJ2-1; D not resolved. The germline gives CDR1 SGHTA, CDR2 FQGNSA. This CDR3 region has 12 residues. V was pared by 5 bases and J by 7 bases, with 9 bases between. Filled out from reference TRBV7-2 and TRBJ2-1, the complete variable domain reads GAGVSQSPSNKVTEKGKDVELRCDPISGHTALYWYRQSLGQGLEFLIYFQGNSAPDKSGLPSDRFSAERTGGSVSTLTIQRTQQEDSAVYLCASSATRNEQFFGPGTRLTVL.

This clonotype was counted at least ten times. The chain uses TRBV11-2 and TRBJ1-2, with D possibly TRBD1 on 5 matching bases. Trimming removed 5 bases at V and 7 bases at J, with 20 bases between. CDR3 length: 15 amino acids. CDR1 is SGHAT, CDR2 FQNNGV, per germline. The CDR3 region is CASSPSRDHRGGYTF. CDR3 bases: TGTGCCAGCAGCCCAAGTCGGGACCACCGGGGTGGCTACACCTTC. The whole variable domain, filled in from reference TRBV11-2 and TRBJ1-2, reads EAGVAQSPRYKIIEKRQSVAFWCNPISGHATLYWYQQILGQGPKLLIQFQNNGVVDDSQLPKDRFSAERLKGVDSTLKIQPAKLEDSAVYLCASSPSRDHRGGYTFGSGTRLTVV.

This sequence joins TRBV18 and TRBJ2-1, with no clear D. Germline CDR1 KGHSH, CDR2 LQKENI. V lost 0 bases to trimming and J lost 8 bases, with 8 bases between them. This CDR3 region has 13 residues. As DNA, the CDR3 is TGTGCCAGCTCACCACCCCCAGTTGATGAGCAGTTCTTC. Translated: CASSPPPVDEQFF.

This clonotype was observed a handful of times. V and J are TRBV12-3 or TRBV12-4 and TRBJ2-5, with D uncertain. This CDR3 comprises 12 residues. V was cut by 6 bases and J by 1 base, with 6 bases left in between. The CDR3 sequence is CASRSGQETQYF. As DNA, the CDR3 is TGTGCCAGCAGATCCGGCCAAGAGACCCAGTACTTC.

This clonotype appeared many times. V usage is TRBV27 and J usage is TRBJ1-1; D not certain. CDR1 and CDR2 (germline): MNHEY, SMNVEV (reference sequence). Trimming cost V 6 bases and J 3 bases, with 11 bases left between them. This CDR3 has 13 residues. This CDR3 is CASRNKGYTEAFF. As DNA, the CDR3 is TGTGCCAGCAGAAACAAGGGTTACACTGAAGCTTTCTTT.

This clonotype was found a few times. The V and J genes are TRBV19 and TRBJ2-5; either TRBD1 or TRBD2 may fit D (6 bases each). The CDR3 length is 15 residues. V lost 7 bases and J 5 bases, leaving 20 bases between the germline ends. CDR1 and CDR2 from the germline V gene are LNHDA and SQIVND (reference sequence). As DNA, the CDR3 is TGTGCCAGTAAGGAAATCGGGGGCTCTCGGGAGACCCAGTACTTC. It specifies CASKEIGGSRETQYF.

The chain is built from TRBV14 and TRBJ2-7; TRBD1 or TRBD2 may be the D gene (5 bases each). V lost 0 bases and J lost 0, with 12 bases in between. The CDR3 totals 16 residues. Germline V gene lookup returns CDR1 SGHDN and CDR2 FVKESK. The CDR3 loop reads CASSQDLGTVSYEQYF. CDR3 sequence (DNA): TGTGCCAGCAGCCAAGATCTGGGGACGGTCTCCTACGAGCAGTACTTC.

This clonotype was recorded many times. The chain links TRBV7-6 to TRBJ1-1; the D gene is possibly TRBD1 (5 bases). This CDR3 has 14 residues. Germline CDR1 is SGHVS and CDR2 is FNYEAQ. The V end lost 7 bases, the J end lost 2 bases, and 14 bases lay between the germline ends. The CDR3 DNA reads TGTGCCAGCAAGCGGAATAGGGACAACACTGAAGCTTTCTTT. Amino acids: CASKRNRDNTEAFF. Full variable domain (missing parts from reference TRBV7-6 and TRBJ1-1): GAGVSQSPRYKVTKRGQDVALRCDPISGHVSLYWYRQALGQGPEFLTYFNYEAQQDKSGLPNDRFSAERPEGSISTLTIQRTEQRDSAMYRCASKRNRDNTEAFFGQGTRLTVV.

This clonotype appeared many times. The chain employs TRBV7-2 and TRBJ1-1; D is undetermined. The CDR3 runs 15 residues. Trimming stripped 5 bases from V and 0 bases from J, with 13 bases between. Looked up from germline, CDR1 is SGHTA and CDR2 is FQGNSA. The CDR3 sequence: CASSQDRSLNTEAFF. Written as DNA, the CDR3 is TGTGCCAGCAGCCAAGACCGGTCTTTGAACACTGAAGCTTTCTTT.

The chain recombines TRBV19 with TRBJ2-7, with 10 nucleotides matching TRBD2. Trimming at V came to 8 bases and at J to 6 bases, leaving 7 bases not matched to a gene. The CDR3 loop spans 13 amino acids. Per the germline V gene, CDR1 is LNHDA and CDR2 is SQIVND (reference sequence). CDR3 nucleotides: TGTGCCAGTTCTAGCGGGGGAACTCGCGAGCAGTACTTC. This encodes CASSSGGTREQYF.

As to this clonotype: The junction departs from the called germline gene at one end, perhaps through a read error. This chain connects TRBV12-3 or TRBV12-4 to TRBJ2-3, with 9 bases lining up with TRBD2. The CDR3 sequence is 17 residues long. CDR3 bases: TGTTCCAGCAGTTCAGCAGGCAGCGGGGGGTGGGGTGGTACGCAGTATTTT. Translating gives CSSSSAGSGGWGGTQYF.

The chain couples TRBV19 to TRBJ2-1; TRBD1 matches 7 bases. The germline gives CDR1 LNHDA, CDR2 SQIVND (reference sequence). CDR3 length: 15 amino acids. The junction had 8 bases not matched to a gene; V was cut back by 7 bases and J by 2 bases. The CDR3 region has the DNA TGTGCCAGTACCCAACAGGGGTCCACCTACAATGAGCAGTTCTTC. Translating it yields CASTQQGSTYNEQFF.